This T cell receptor (beta chain) was profiled in a study of blood T cell repertoires in COVID-19. Study-wide background: The analysed material was cDNA or gDNA that came from T cells, B-cell-depleted T cells, or PBMCs.

In the source study's methods: Estimated nucleated cell counts came from reference gene primer amplification. Measured with immunoSEQ multiplex PCR; TCRdb has only the in-frame clones, and not every one. V and J calls and clone size are given by that table; D and trimming were obtained from the DNA. This table holds about 230,000 clones, 87% found once. The CDR3 spans 12 residues. V was pared by 6 bases and J by 10 bases, with 4 bases of the junction left unmatched. The rearrangement joins TRBV12-3 or TRBV12-4 to TRBJ1-4, with 8 bases aligning to TRBD1. This receptor was identified in a man between 25 and 39 years old who had recovered from COVID-19. The sample taken for sequencing was PBMCs or T cells enriched from blood (not recorded which). The CDR3 sequence: CASRDRVGKLFF. In DNA, the CDR3 is TGTGCCAGCAGGGACAGGGTGGGAAAACTGTTTTTT.